These T cell receptor beta chains were read from a single sample in a study of CD8 T cells in ankylosing spondylitis. Via MiXCR, TCRdb re-called the 5' RACE reads, giving one row per CDR3 protein. Altogether 150,000 to 200,000 distinct CDR3 sequences are present, about 18% being singletons, with the ten largest covering around 4.5%. Sequenced: blood, either unsorted or a sorted T cell fraction (not recorded which). These receptors were taken from a male donor aged 10 to 35 with ankylosing spondylitis or in good health (not recorded which). CDR3s include the opening cysteine and the closing phenylalanine or tryptophan. D genes are given only for firm matches. The listing skips clone size in some rows; elsewhere it reads once, few, many or a size class.

J gene: TRBJ2-1
D gene: NA
CDR3 length: 14
V gene: TRBV20-1
clone size: few
CDR3 DNA: TGCAGTGCTAGAGGTCGGGGCTCCTACAATGAGCAGTTCTTC
CDR3 protein: CSARGRGSYNEQFF

J gene: TRBJ2-7
D gene: TRBD2
CDR3 length: 14
V gene: TRBV20-1
clone size: many
CDR3 DNA: TGCAGTGCTAGAGAACCGGGACTAGCCGCCGAGCAGTACTTC
CDR3 protein: CSAREPGLAAEQYF

J gene: TRBJ2-1
D gene: TRBD2
CDR3 length: 16
V gene: TRBV5-1
clone size: many
CDR3 DNA: TGCGCCAGCAGTCCAGACGGGGGGTTCTCAGGCGATGAGCAGTTCTTC
CDR3 protein: CASSPDGGFSGDEQFF

J gene: TRBJ2-1
D gene: NA
CDR3 length: 12
V gene: TRBV25-1
clone size: many
CDR3 DNA: TGTGCTAGTAGGACTGGCTACAATGAGCAGTTCTTC
CDR3 protein: CASRTGYNEQFF

J gene: TRBJ1-6
D gene: NA
CDR3 length: 15
V gene: TRBV4-1
clone size: many
CDR3 DNA: TGCGCCAGCAGCCGAGGCAGACGGAATAATTCACCCCTCCACTTT
CDR3 protein: CASSRGRRNNSPLHF

J gene: TRBJ2-3
D gene: NA
CDR3 length: 15
V gene: TRBV11-2
clone size: many
CDR3 DNA: TGTGCCAGCAGCTTAGATGGGCAGGGCTTAGATACGCAGTATTTT
CDR3 protein: CASSLDGQGLDTQYF

J gene: TRBJ2-1
D gene: TRBD2
CDR3 length: 14
V gene: TRBV5-5
clone size: NA
CDR3 DNA: TGTGCCAGCAGTTTAGCGGGAGGCGACAATGAGCAGTTCTTC
CDR3 protein: CASSLAGGDNEQFF

J gene: TRBJ2-2
D gene: TRBD2
CDR3 length: 16
V gene: TRBV4-3
clone size: many
CDR3 DNA: TGCGCCAGCAGCCGCCCTGTGGGCGGGGGCACCGGGGAGCTGTTTTTT
CDR3 protein: CASSRPVGGGTGELFF

J gene: TRBJ2-7
D gene: NA
CDR3 length: 14
V gene: TRBV20-1
clone size: many
CDR3 DNA: TGCAGTGCTAATACGTTCGGGGGAACCGACGAGCAGTACTTC
CDR3 protein: CSANTFGGTDEQYF

J gene: TRBJ1-5
D gene: TRBD1
CDR3 length: 20
V gene: TRBV4-1
clone size: few
CDR3 DNA: TGCGCCAGCAGCCAAGATCCCTTCGACAGGGCCGACGGCGGCAATCAGCCCCAGCATTTT
CDR3 protein: CASSQDPFDRADGGNQPQHF

J gene: TRBJ2-7
D gene: TRBD2
CDR3 length: 15
V gene: TRBV4-3
clone size: many
CDR3 DNA: TGCGCCAGCAGCCAAGATCAGGGAGGGGCCTACGAGCAGTACTTC
CDR3 protein: CASSQDQGGAYEQYF

J gene: TRBJ2-5
D gene: NA
CDR3 length: 13
V gene: TRBV29-1
clone size: NA
CDR3 DNA: TGCAGCGCCCTGGCCCACGTCCAAGAGACCCAGTACTTC
CDR3 protein: CSALAHVQETQYF

J gene: TRBJ2-1
D gene: NA
CDR3 length: 13
V gene: TRBV18
clone size: many
CDR3 DNA: TGTGCCAGCTCACCGCGGCGGGAAGGTGAGCAGTTCTTC
CDR3 protein: CASSPRREGEQFF

J gene: TRBJ2-3
D gene: NA
CDR3 length: 15
V gene: TRBV7-2
clone size: many
CDR3 DNA: TGTGCCAGCAGCTTGGCCGGGACTGCCACAGATACGCAGTATTTT
CDR3 protein: CASSLAGTATDTQYF

J gene: TRBJ2-3
D gene: NA
CDR3 length: 16
V gene: TRBV24-1
clone size: many
CDR3 DNA: TGTGCCACCAGTGACCCGGGCCCAGATGGGAGAGATACGCAGTATTTT
CDR3 protein: CATSDPGPDGRDTQYF

J gene: TRBJ1-6
D gene: NA
CDR3 length: 14
V gene: TRBV19
clone size: NA
CDR3 DNA: TGTGCCAGTAGCCTCGGACGGAGTGATTCACCCCTCCACTTT
CDR3 protein: CASSLGRSDSPLHF

J gene: TRBJ2-1
D gene: NA
CDR3 length: 13
V gene: TRBV29-1
clone size: many
CDR3 DNA: TGCAGCGTTGAATCAGGTCTCGACGGGGAGCAGTTCTTC
CDR3 protein: CSVESGLDGEQFF

J gene: TRBJ2-6
D gene: NA
CDR3 length: 16
V gene: TRBV6-2/TRBV6-3
clone size: many
CDR3 DNA: TGTGCCAGCAGTTACTCGACGGCCGTTGGCGCCAACGTCCTGACTTTC
CDR3 protein: CASSYSTAVGANVLTF

J gene: TRBJ2-7
D gene: NA
CDR3 length: 14
V gene: TRBV6-6
clone size: NA
CDR3 DNA: TGTGCCAGCAGTTACATAGATCCGCCCTACGAGCAGTACTTC
CDR3 protein: CASSYIDPPYEQYF

J gene: TRBJ1-1
D gene: NA
CDR3 length: 14
V gene: TRBV12-3/TRBV12-4
clone size: few
CDR3 DNA: TGTGCCAGCAGTTTAATGACCGGCCACACTGAAGCTTTCTTT
CDR3 protein: CASSLMTGHTEAFF

J gene: TRBJ2-5
D gene: NA
CDR3 length: 15
V gene: TRBV7-6
clone size: few
CDR3 DNA: TGTGCCAGCAGCCTAAACTCCCTCGGACAAGAGACCCAGTACTTC
CDR3 protein: CASSLNSLGQETQYF

J gene: TRBJ2-5
D gene: NA
CDR3 length: 17
V gene: TRBV27
clone size: many
CDR3 DNA: TGTGCCAGCAGTTTAGTCCGCAGGCCACTTAGAGAAGAGACCCAGTACTTC
CDR3 protein: CASSLVRRPLREETQYF

J gene: TRBJ2-3
D gene: TRBD2
CDR3 length: 16
V gene: TRBV12-3/TRBV12-4
clone size: few
CDR3 DNA: TGTGCCAGCAGTTCCCTAGCGGGAGGGTGGGCAGATACGCAGTATTTT
CDR3 protein: CASSSLAGGWADTQYF

J gene: TRBJ2-1
D gene: NA
CDR3 length: 12
V gene: TRBV7-3
clone size: many
CDR3 DNA: TGTGCCAGCAGCTTATCTGGGGGAATACAGTTCTTC
CDR3 protein: CASSLSGGIQFF

J gene: TRBJ2-3
D gene: NA
CDR3 length: 14
V gene: TRBV20-1
clone size: NA
CDR3 DNA: TGCAGTGCTCCCGGACCCTGGCCCACAGATACGCAGTATTTT
CDR3 protein: CSAPGPWPTDTQYF

J gene: TRBJ2-5
D gene: NA
CDR3 length: 15
V gene: TRBV10-3
clone size: many
CDR3 DNA: TGTGCCATCAGTGATAAGGGACTTATTCAAGAGACCCAGTACTTC
CDR3 protein: CAISDKGLIQETQYF

J gene: TRBJ1-2
D gene: NA
CDR3 length: 14
V gene: TRBV12-3/TRBV12-4
clone size: many
CDR3 DNA: TGTGCCAGCAGGTCCAGGGCATCTAACTATGGCTACACCTTC
CDR3 protein: CASRSRASNYGYTF

J gene: TRBJ1-1
D gene: TRBD1
CDR3 length: 17
V gene: TRBV4-2
clone size: many
CDR3 DNA: TGTGCCAGCAGCCAGGGTACCGGGACAGGGATGAACACTGAAGCTTTCTTT
CDR3 protein: CASSQGTGTGMNTEAFF

J gene: TRBJ2-1
D gene: NA
CDR3 length: 12
V gene: TRBV12-3/TRBV12-4
clone size: many
CDR3 DNA: TGTGCCAGCAGTTTAGCCAGCTTTGGGGGGTTCTTC
CDR3 protein: CASSLASFGGFF

J gene: TRBJ2-5
D gene: NA
CDR3 length: 11
V gene: TRBV20-1
clone size: many
CDR3 DNA: TGCAGTGCTAGTATTCAAGAGACCCAGTACTTC
CDR3 protein: CSASIQETQYF

J gene: TRBJ1-1
D gene: NA
CDR3 length: 13
V gene: TRBV20-1
clone size: NA
CDR3 DNA: TGCAGTGCTAGATCACAGGGGAACACTGAAGCTTTCTTT
CDR3 protein: CSARSQGNTEAFF

J gene: TRBJ2-4
D gene: TRBD2
CDR3 length: 15
V gene: TRBV6-1
clone size: NA
CDR3 DNA: TGTGCCAGCAGGAACTCACTGACTAGCGGCAACATTCAGTACTTC
CDR3 protein: CASRNSLTSGNIQYF

J gene: TRBJ2-3
D gene: NA
CDR3 length: 12
V gene: TRBV28
clone size: many
CDR3 DNA: TGTGCCAGCAGTTTTATCCCAGATACGCAGTATTTT
CDR3 protein: CASSFIPDTQYF

J gene: TRBJ1-1
D gene: TRBD1
CDR3 length: 14
V gene: TRBV4-2
clone size: many
CDR3 DNA: TGTGCCAGCAGCCAAGGGACAGGGTTGACTGAAGCTTTCTTT
CDR3 protein: CASSQGTGLTEAFF

J gene: TRBJ2-3
D gene: NA
CDR3 length: 12
V gene: TRBV10-3
clone size: many
CDR3 DNA: TGTGCCACCACTGGCCCCACAGATACGCAGTATTTT
CDR3 protein: CATTGPTDTQYF

J gene: TRBJ2-7
D gene: TRBD2
CDR3 length: 15
V gene: TRBV4-3
clone size: many
CDR3 DNA: TGCGCCAGCAGCCCCGAGGCGACTAGCGGGAGCGAGCAGTACTTC
CDR3 protein: CASSPEATSGSEQYF

J gene: TRBJ2-6
D gene: NA
CDR3 length: 16
V gene: TRBV7-9
clone size: many
CDR3 DNA: TGTGCCAGCAGCTCCCAAGGGGGTGCCGGGGCCAACGTCCTGACTTTC
CDR3 protein: CASSSQGGAGANVLTF

J gene: TRBJ2-1
D gene: NA
CDR3 length: 11
V gene: TRBV12-3/TRBV12-4
clone size: many
CDR3 DNA: TGTGCCAGCAGTTTAAACTGGCTAGGGTTCTTC
CDR3 protein: CASSLNWLGFF

J gene: TRBJ2-5
D gene: TRBD2
CDR3 length: 14
V gene: TRBV6-5
clone size: many
CDR3 DNA: TGTGCCACCAAGGGTGGACTAGCAATGGAGACCCAGTACTTC
CDR3 protein: CATKGGLAMETQYF

J gene: TRBJ2-3
D gene: TRBD2
CDR3 length: 14
V gene: TRBV29-1
clone size: NA
CDR3 DNA: TGCAGCGTTCGCCTAGCGGGAGTGACAGATACGCAGTATTTT
CDR3 protein: CSVRLAGVTDTQYF

J gene: TRBJ1-1
D gene: NA
CDR3 length: 16
V gene: TRBV20-1
clone size: many
CDR3 DNA: TGCAGTGCTAGAGGCTTGGCGGACAGCCTGAACACTGAAGCTTTCTTT
CDR3 protein: CSARGLADSLNTEAFF

J gene: TRBJ2-7
D gene: NA
CDR3 length: 14
V gene: TRBV4-3
clone size: many
CDR3 DNA: TGCGCCAGCAGCCAAGATGTGACCGCCCGCGAGCAGTACTTC
CDR3 protein: CASSQDVTAREQYF

J gene: TRBJ1-1
D gene: NA
CDR3 length: 15
V gene: TRBV6-5
clone size: few
CDR3 DNA: TGTGCCAGCAGTCCGGGCGACAGGCTGAACACTGAAGCTTTCTTT
CDR3 protein: CASSPGDRLNTEAFF

J gene: TRBJ2-5
D gene: NA
CDR3 length: 13
V gene: TRBV5-4
clone size: NA
CDR3 DNA: TGTGCCAGCAGCTTTCCGGGGGAAGAGACCCAGTACTTC
CDR3 protein: CASSFPGEETQYF

J gene: TRBJ2-4
D gene: NA
CDR3 length: 13
V gene: TRBV20-1
clone size: NA
CDR3 DNA: TGCAGTGCTAGCCTTCCTCAGTACATATCCTTTGTCTTC
CDR3 protein: CSASLPQYISFVF

J gene: TRBJ2-1
D gene: TRBD2
CDR3 length: 18
V gene: TRBV14
clone size: many
CDR3 DNA: TGTGCCAGCAGCCAAGATAAGGCGGGAGACACCTCCTACAATGAGCAGTTCTTC
CDR3 protein: CASSQDKAGDTSYNEQFF

J gene: TRBJ1-4
D gene: NA
CDR3 length: 13
V gene: TRBV21-1
clone size: many
CDR3 DNA: TGTGCCAGCCCATGTCGGGGTCCCGAAAAACTGTTTTTT
CDR3 protein: CASPCRGPEKLFF

J gene: TRBJ2-7
D gene: TRBD2
CDR3 length: 15
V gene: TRBV27
clone size: NA
CDR3 DNA: TGTGCCAGCAGTCCTTATCGGACTAGCGGGCTCGAGCAGTACTTC
CDR3 protein: CASSPYRTSGLEQYF

J gene: TRBJ2-3
D gene: NA
CDR3 length: 13
V gene: TRBV6-5
clone size: many
CDR3 DNA: TGTGCCAGCAGTTTTCCAGGATCGGATACGCAGTATTTT
CDR3 protein: CASSFPGSDTQYF

J gene: TRBJ2-5
D gene: NA
CDR3 length: 15
V gene: TRBV11-2
clone size: many
CDR3 DNA: TGTGCCAGCAGCTTAGAGCTGGGGGATGGGGAGACCCAGTACTTC
CDR3 protein: CASSLELGDGETQYF

J gene: TRBJ1-5
D gene: NA
CDR3 length: 16
V gene: TRBV7-8
clone size: few
CDR3 DNA: TGTGCCAGCAGCCCACGGTACGGGGGGACGAATCAGCCCCAGCATTTT
CDR3 protein: CASSPRYGGTNQPQHF